Below, 18 T cell receptor beta chains from the same sample are listed, as sequenced in a study of cytomegalovirus exposure and HLA in healthy donors. PCR employed 60 Vbeta and 13 Jbeta primers. The repertoire was sequenced with immunoSEQ multiplex PCR; TCRdb's copy has only in-frame clones and lacks some. The sample lists about 160,000 clones; just under 80% were seen once. Material for sequencing was PBMCs. These receptors originate from a man aged 25 to 40 in good health and CMV-seronegative.

The sample holds one count of this clone. The chain combines TRBV4-3 with TRBJ2-1; 15 bases fit TRBD2. V shed 4 bases and J 1 base; nucleotides not matched to a gene: 11. CDR1 and CDR2 from the germline V gene are LGHNA and YSLEER. This CDR3 region has 20 residues. CDR3 in DNA: TGCGCCAGCAGCCGACTTGGACTAGCGGGGGGGCCGTTTTCCTACAATGAGCAGTTCTTC. This sequence encodes CASSRLGLAGGPFSYNEQFF.

The gene calls are TRBV6-5 and TRBJ2-1; 12 bases agree with TRBD2. Germline CDR1 MNHEY, CDR2 SVGAGI. Trimming at V came to 0 bases and at J to 9 bases, leaving 3 bases not matched to a gene. The CDR3 has 15 residues. The CDR3: CASSYSTSGGGEQFF. Here the CDR3 DNA reads TGTGCCAGCAGTTACTCGACTAGCGGGGGAGGTGAGCAGTTCTTC.

The rearrangement links TRBV11-1 to TRBJ2-7, with 7 bases that match TRBD1. The ends lost 5 bases at V and 0 bases at J; junction bases unmatched: 7. The CDR3 spans 15 residues. Germline lookup yields CDR1 SGHAT and CDR2 FQDESV (reference sequence). The CDR3: CASSRTGWSSYEQYF. CDR3 nucleotide sequence: TGTGCCAGCAGCCGGACAGGTTGGAGCTCCTACGAGCAGTACTTC.

This chain links TRBV28 with TRBJ2-5; D is perhaps TRBD2 (6 bases). The V gene lost 5 bases and the J gene lost 11 bases, with 15 bases spanning the gap. Germline values: CDR1 MDHEN, CDR2 SYDVKM. The CDR3 spans 12 residues. CDR3 amino acids: CASSPPVGGQYF. The CDR3 region has the DNA TGTGCCAGCAGTCCGCCGGTGGGGGGTCAGTACTTC.

The rearrangement uses TRBV2 and TRBJ2-7, with a possible D match to TRBD1 (6 bases). This CDR3 region has 14 residues. Trimming shortened V by 10 bases and J by 3 bases, and 19 bases separated the two germline ends. CDR1 SNHLY and CDR2 FYNNEI come from the germline V gene. CDR3 protein: CATGENNRVYEQYF. The CDR3 DNA is TGTGCCACCGGGGAGAACAACAGGGTCTACGAGCAGTACTTC.

The chain is built from TRBV14 and TRBJ2-2; 9 bases fit TRBD1. The J segment lost 1 base and the V segment lost 5 bases, leaving 2 bases of the junction unmatched. Germline V gene data show CDR1 as SGHDN and CDR2 as FVKESK. The CDR3 covers 15 residues. Here the CDR3 DNA reads TGTGCCAGCAGCTCGGGACAGGGGAACACCGGGGAGCTGTTTTTT. It is translated as CASSSGQGNTGELFF.

The genes are TRBV6-6 and TRBJ1-2; 10 bases are shared with TRBD1. Germline V lookup: CDR1 MNHNY, CDR2 SVGAGI (reference sequence). The CDR3 spans 15 residues. Trimming cost V 0 bases and J 4 bases; bases outside gene matches: 2. DNA for the CDR3: TGTGCCAGCAGTTACTCGACAGGGGGCGTCTATGGCTACACCTTC. The encoded protein is CASSYSTGGVYGYTF.

V usage is TRBV6-5 and J usage is TRBJ2-7, with D possibly TRBD2 on 6 matching bases. CDR3 length equals 15 residues. Germline loops: CDR1 MNHEY, CDR2 SVGAGI. Trimming took off 4 bases at V and 6 bases at J, with 19 bases between the two ends. The CDR3 DNA is TGTGCCAGCAGTTCCCCTTGGCGGGAAGGGGTCGAGCAGTACTTC. Protein sequence: CASSSPWREGVEQYF.

This chain links TRBV6-6 with TRBJ1-1, with 7 nucleotides matching TRBD1. J lost 8 bases, V lost 2 bases, and 2 bases had no gene match. The CDR3 runs 12 residues. Germline V lookup: CDR1 MNHNY, CDR2 SVGAGI (reference sequence). The CDR3 is CASSYRDREAFF. In DNA form, the CDR3 reads TGTGCCAGCAGTTACCGGGACAGAGAAGCTTTCTTT.

V and J are TRBV5-1 and TRBJ1-1; D gene uncertain. Looked up from germline, CDR1 is SGHRS and CDR2 is YFSETQ. This CDR3 is 14 amino acids long. The V end was cut by 2 bases, the J end by 1 base, with 9 bases between. The CDR3 DNA reads as TGCGCCAGCAGCTTTGGTCCGGGGAACACTGAAGCTTTCTTT. It encodes CASSFGPGNTEAFF.

This clone showed up just once. The chain joins TRBV15 to TRBJ1-4; maybe TRBD1 (6 bases). CDR1 and CDR2 (germline): LNHNV, YYDKDF (reference sequence). This CDR3 is 15 amino acids long. Trimming removed 1 base from V and 4 bases from J, with 10 bases in between. The CDR3 sequence: CATSRAGQSNEKLFF. The CDR3 region has the DNA TGTGCCACCAGCAGAGCAGGACAGAGTAATGAAAAACTGTTTTTT.

This chain uses TRBV6-4 with TRBJ1-5; D is possibly TRBD1 (6 bases). Per the germline V gene, CDR1 is MRHNA and CDR2 is SNTAGT. Trimming stripped 7 bases from V and 6 bases from J, with 13 bases between. There are 13 residues in the CDR3. The CDR3 bases are TGTGCCAGCACCGGACAGCCTGGTCAGCCCCAGCATTTT. Its translation: CASTGQPGQPQHF.

This clone was observed a handful of times. The chain is built from TRBV30 and TRBJ2-3, with no clear D. This CDR3 is built from 14 residues. Germline assignment: CDR1 GTSNPN and CDR2 SVGIG (reference sequence). V was trimmed by 0 bases and J by 0 bases, leaving 7 bases between them. The CDR3 loop reads CAWSVGGSTDTQYF. The DNA of the CDR3 is TGTGCCTGGAGTGTCGGCGGAAGCACAGATACGCAGTATTTT.

Points on this clone: Other DNA sequences in this sample translate to the same CDR3. CDR3 region: CASSYSPGSGNTIYF. In DNA, the CDR3 is TGTGCCAGCAGTTACTCGCCAGGCTCTGGAAACACCATATATTTT. V is TRBV6-5 and J is TRBJ1-3; D gene unclear. There are 15 residues in the CDR3. The germline V gene has CDR1 MNHEY and CDR2 SVGAGI. V was cut by 0 bases and J by 0 bases, with 6 bases left in between.

This clone showed up just a few times. This chain links TRBV28 with TRBJ1-2, with D unclear. Germline CDR1 and CDR2: MDHEN and SYDVKM. Trimming removed 4 bases at V and 5 bases at J, with 14 bases between. This CDR3 comprises 14 residues. The CDR3 loop reads CASSSGEGNYGYTF. The CDR3 nucleotides are TGTGCCAGCAGTTCCGGGGAGGGAAATTATGGCTACACCTTC.

The chain uses TRBV30 and TRBJ2-7, with D possibly TRBD2 on 6 matching bases. The V and J ends lost 4 bases and 5 bases respectively, with 12 bases between them. Germline V lookup: CDR1 GTSNPN, CDR2 SVGIG (reference sequence). The CDR3 sequence is 12 residues long. The CDR3 DNA sequence: TGTGCCTGGATGCGGGGCCTTGACGAGCAGTACTTC. Its translation: CAWMRGLDEQYF.

The chain uses TRBV12-5 and TRBJ2-5; 8 positions match TRBD2. From germline, CDR1 is LGHNT and CDR2 FRNRAP. V was clipped by 2 bases and J by 5 bases; unmatched bases: 10. The CDR3 has 16 residues. The DNA for the CDR3 is TGTGCTAGTGGTTTGTCAACGGGAGGGGGGGCTGAGACCCAGTACTTC. This sequence encodes CASGLSTGGGAETQYF.

The rearrangement uses TRBV5-1 and TRBJ1-2, with D possibly matching TRBD1 (6 bases). V was clipped by 2 bases and J by 8 bases, with 16 bases between them. The CDR3 extends over 14 amino acids. Germline CDR1 reads SGHRS; CDR2 reads YFSETQ. The CDR3 DNA reads as TGCGCCAGCAGCTTTGGCGAGGGGGTCGGCGGCTACACCTTC. Translating it yields CASSFGEGVGGYTF.